This TCR beta chain was found in a study of OX40 agonist ivuxolimab in advanced cancers. Study-level background: Every 2 weeks, patients got intravenous ivuxolimab at one of six dose levels (0.01-10 mg/kg). Study-wide points: Among the lowest levels of clonal expansion were found in partial responders at 0.1-3.0 mg/kg.

Trimming left V 2 bases short and J 2 bases short, with 13 bases between. This CDR3 is 15 amino acids long. The germline gives CDR1 SGHNT, CDR2 YYREEE (reference sequence). As for this clone: No antigen is known for it.

The assay was immunoSEQ multiplex PCR, and TCRdb's table has in-frame clones only and misses some. The sample lists about 77,000 clones, about nine tenths seen once, with less than 3% in the top ten. The V gene is TRBV5-4, the J gene TRBJ1-2; tentatively, D is TRBD1 (5 bases). The sequences come from CD4+ or CD8+ T cells sorted from blood, collected in a trial of the OX40 agonist ivuxolimab. This TCR was sampled from an adult with an advanced solid tumor such as melanoma, head and neck, liver or kidney cancer. CDR3 DNA sequence: TGTGCCAGCAGCTTAGGCGACAGCCGCAACTATGGCTACACCTTC. Residues: CASSLGDSRNYGYTF.